This T cell receptor beta chain was captured in a study of T cell repertoires in cytomegalovirus infection. Study summary: From public TCR beta signatures came an indication of both CMV infection and matching HLA type.

The study's findings and limits: Adding up the frequency of public TCR beta families identified people who carried CMV plus the relevant HLA.

TCRdb called the reads again in MiXCR, with one record for every CDR3 protein. This sample carries 250,000 or so distinct CDR3 sequences, 12% of them seen once, and the ten largest clones take 1.5% to 2%. The CDR3 has 15 residues. Per the germline V gene, CDR1 is MNHEY and CDR2 is SVGAGI. V lost 0 bases and J lost 2, with 7 bases in between. This clonotype was counted a few times. Its antigen is not identified. The sequence was obtained from a human donor in good health (CMV status not recorded). Some clones in this sample may be carry-over from other donors' samples. The chain employs TRBV6-5 and TRBJ2-2, with D perhaps matching TRBD1 (5 bases). The specimen sequenced was PBMCs. CDR3 amino acids: CASSYSGANTGELFF. The CDR3 DNA sequence: TGTGCCAGCAGTTACTCAGGGGCAAACACCGGGGAGCTGTTTTTT.